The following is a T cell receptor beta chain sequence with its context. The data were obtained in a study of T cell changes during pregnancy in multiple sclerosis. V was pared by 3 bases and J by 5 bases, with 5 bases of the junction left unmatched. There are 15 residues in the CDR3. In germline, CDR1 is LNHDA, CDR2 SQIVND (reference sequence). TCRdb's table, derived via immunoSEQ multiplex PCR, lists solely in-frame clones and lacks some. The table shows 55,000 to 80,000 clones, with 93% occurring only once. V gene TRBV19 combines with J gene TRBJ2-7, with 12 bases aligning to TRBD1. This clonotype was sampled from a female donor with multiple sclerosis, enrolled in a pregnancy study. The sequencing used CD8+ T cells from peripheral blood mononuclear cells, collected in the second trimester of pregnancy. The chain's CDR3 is CASSIGTGGLNEQYF. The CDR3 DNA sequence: TGTGCCAGTAGTATCGGGACAGGGGGCTTAAACGAGCAGTACTTC.